Presented here are 3 T cell receptor beta chains from one specimen sequenced in a study of T cells after yellow fever vaccination. A single record per CDR3 protein comes from TCRdb applying MiXCR to the 5' RACE reads. The sample lists tens of thousands of distinct CDR3 sequences, over 6.5% occurring once. The sample was CD8+ T cells sorted from PBMCs, taken approximately 47 days after the first yellow fever vaccination. These TCRs come from a man aged 18 to 30 who received the YFV17D yellow fever vaccine.

This clonotype was counted only a few times. The chain links TRBV7-6 to TRBJ2-1, with 8 bases identical to TRBD1. V gave up 5 bases and J gave up 8 bases; unmatched junction bases: 5. This CDR3 has 13 amino acids. CDR1 and CDR2 (germline): SGHVS, FNYEAQ. DNA of the CDR3: TGTGCCAGCAGCACCGGACAGGGCGATGAGCAGTTCTTC. Amino acids: CASSTGQGDEQFF.

A few counts support this clonotype. CDR3: CASSPMMDWYF. CDR3 sequence (DNA): TGTGCCAGCAGCCCGATGATGGATTGGTACTTC. This chain connects TRBV7-9 to TRBJ2-4; D remains ambiguous. Germline V gives CDR1 SEHNR, CDR2 FQNEAQ (reference sequence). The CDR3 runs to 11 residues. Trimming took off 5 bases at V and 15 bases at J, with 14 bases between the two ends. The full variable domain, completed using reference TRBV7-9 and TRBJ2-4, is DTGVSQNPRHKITKRGQNVTFRCDPISEHNRLYWYRQTLGQGPEFLTYFQNEAQLEKSRLLSDRFSAERPKGSFSTLEIQRTEQGDSAMYLCASSPMMDWYFGAGTRLSVL.

There are many counts of this clonotype. The V call is TRBV27, the J call TRBJ2-1, with D perhaps assigned TRBD1 or TRBD2 (6 bases each). CDR1 is MNHEY and CDR2 is SMNVEV in the germline V gene (reference sequence). The CDR3 is 15 amino acids. Trimming took off 2 bases at V and 7 bases at J, with 15 bases between the two ends. The CDR3 DNA is TGTGCCAGCAGTTTAATCTGGGGGGCAGGGAATGAGCAGTTCTTC. The encoded protein is CASSLIWGAGNEQFF.